This is a list of T cell receptor beta chains from one sample in a study of OX40 agonist ivuxolimab in advanced cancers. Data came from immunoSEQ multiplex PCR; TCRdb stores just in-frame clones and leaves some out. The table lists roughly 63,000 clones, roughly four fifths of them singletons. The sample was CD4+ or CD8+ T cells sorted from blood, taken in a trial of the OX40 agonist ivuxolimab. The receptors here all came from an adult with an advanced solid tumor such as melanoma, head and neck, liver or kidney cancer. CDR3s include the opening cysteine and the closing phenylalanine or tryptophan. D genes are given only for firm matches. Where a row states a size, it is once, few, many or the class of an expanded clone; other rows omit it.

TRBV6-4	-	-	TRBJ2-3	TGTGCCAGCAGTGACTCGAATATGGATACGCAGTATTTT	CASSDSNMDTQYF
TRBV7-2	-	-	TRBJ2-3	TGTGCCAGCAGCCCCGACTGGGGGGATGGGCAGTATTTT	CASSPDWGDGQYF
TRBV30	-	-	TRBJ1-5	TGTGCCTGGAGTAGGACGGCCCGCAATCAGCCCCAGCATTTT	CAWSRTARNQPQHF
TRBV7-7	once	TRBD2	TRBJ2-1	TGTGCTAGCAGCCCAGGGACTAGGACGGGGGAGCAGTTCTTC	CASSPGTRTGEQFF
TRBV29-1	once	TRBD1	TRBJ1-5	TGCAGCGTTGTTGGGACAGGGTCGAGCAATCAGCCCCAGCATTTT	CSVVGTGSSNQPQHF
TRBV7-6	-	-	TRBJ1-2	TGTGCCAGCAGCTCACTTAGAAGGGGGGGTTCGTTCCTCTATGGCTACACCTTC	CASSSLRRGGSFLYGYTF
TRBV28	-	TRBD1	TRBJ2-7	TGTGCCAGCCTACCGTCCGACTCAGGGGGCTACGAGCAGTACTTC	CASLPSDSGGYEQYF
TRBV6-1	-	-	TRBJ1-6	TGTGCCAGCAGTGATGGGGGGTCCTATAATTCACCCCTCCACTTT	CASSDGGSYNSPLHF
TRBV6-1	-	-	TRBJ2-1	TGTGCCAGCAGTGAAGAGCGGACAGTCTTTTACAATGAGCAGTTCTTC	CASSEERTVFYNEQFF
TRBV30	few	-	TRBJ1-1	TGTGCCTGGATTTCCCTCTCCGCGGGAGCTTTCTTT	CAWISLSAGAFF
TRBV28	-	-	TRBJ2-7	TGTGCCAGCAGTTTACCGACAGGGCGGGGCGAGCAGTACTTC	CASSLPTGRGEQYF
TRBV6-1	-	-	TRBJ1-5	TGTGCCAGCAGACTAGACTTCAATCAGCCCCAGCATTTT	CASRLDFNQPQHF
TRBV2	once	-	TRBJ1-2	TGTGCCAGCAGGGACTGGGGCTACACCTTC	CASRDWGYTF
TRBV29-1	-	-	TRBJ2-5	TGCAGCGGCTCCCAAGAGACCCAGTACTTC	CSGSQETQYF
TRBV19	-	TRBD1	TRBJ1-5	TGTGCCAGTAGAAACCGGTGGACAGGGGCGGTTTCGAGCAATCAGCCCCAGCATTTT	CASRNRWTGAVSSNQPQHF
TRBV7-6	-	-	TRBJ1-4	TGTGCCAGCAGCTTAGTGGTCGCCGGAGAAAAACTGTTTTTT	CASSLVVAGEKLFF
TRBV7-9	-	TRBD1	TRBJ1-4	TGTGCCAGCAGCCCAGGACAGGGAGTTGAAAAACTGTTTTTT	CASSPGQGVEKLFF
TRBV4-1	once	TRBD1	TRBJ2-1	TGCGCCAGCAGCCAAGGACAGGGGATACGCAATGAGCAGTTCTTC	CASSQGQGIRNEQFF
TRBV11-2	once	-	TRBJ1-4	TGTGCCAGCAGCTTAGTTGGAGGGCGTGTTGGAGAAAAACTGTTTTTT	CASSLVGGRVGEKLFF
TRBV7-2	-	-	TRBJ2-5	TGTGCCAGCAGCTTAGTCTGGGGGTCGGAGGAAGGGACCCAGTACTTC	CASSLVWGSEEGTQYF
TRBV19	medium-sized	TRBD1	TRBJ1-1	TGTGCCAGCAGCGGACAGGGGTGGACTGAAGCTTTCTTT	CASSGQGWTEAFF
TRBV18	-	-	TRBJ1-3	TGTGCCAGCTCACCAGTGGGGTCAGACTCTGGAAACACCATATATTTT	CASSPVGSDSGNTIYF
TRBV2	-	TRBD1	TRBJ1-1	TGTGCCAGCAGTAGACAGGGCACTGAAGCTTTCTTT	CASSRQGTEAFF
TRBV18	few	-	TRBJ1-2	TGTGCCAGCTCACCTAACGGGGACTATGGCTACACCTTC	CASSPNGDYGYTF
TRBV19	-	-	TRBJ2-3	TGTGCCAGTAGTATAGTTGCCCTGACAGATACGCAGTATTTT	CASSIVALTDTQYF